Detailed here is one T cell receptor (beta chain). The antigen it binds to is not known. Per-nucleotide qualities are absent, and no much larger clonotype sits a single base away. In light of the paper, this sample's time point label describes: baseline before first vaccination. The vaccinee samples were drawn from two UK trials, COV001 and COV002, one of which was a single-blind randomized controlled phase 2/3 trial testing AZD1222 (ChAdOx1 nCoV-19) in healthy adults. For TCRbeta chain sequencing, PBMC samples were collected from trial participants at day 0 and at day 28 after the second dose. This entry comes from a study of T cell responses to AZD1222 COVID-19 vaccine (dated by TCRdb to 2020 to 2023). About the investigation overall: AZD1222 recipients given second doses at about 4 weeks or at about 12 weeks were pooled, since spike-specific TCR depth and breadth were not found to differ between the two schedules. Enrollment into the trials was organized by age into subgroups of 18-55, 56-69 and 70-plus years, and those subgroups contained roughly 160, 29 and 62 TCR-sequenced participants, respectively. A total of approximately 240 trial participants underwent TCR sequencing, of whom about 210 had received two doses of AZD1222 and around 26 had received two doses of the MenACWY control vaccine.

What the work shows at the level of the full study, not this receptor alone: Reportedly, close to half of the unique spike-specific TCRs recognized epitopes lying outside the regions that are mutated in the B.1.351 and B.1.1.7 variants. No day 14 peak-response samples were available, so repertoires were characterized only after the peak T cell response. The vaccine-associated CD4 TCRs covered the entire spike protein, and the dominant responses fell in regions 160-218 and 743-854. The 56-69-year group was small, and its depth increase did not reach significance, likely because of low power. After two AZD1222 doses, spike-specific TCR breadth and depth were significantly higher than at day 0 and than in MenACWY recipients. Conclusions about previously exposed vaccinees were limited because only a handful of AZD1222 recipients were SARS-CoV-2 seropositive at baseline. Participants were mostly white British, with more females than males. The authors suggested clonal diversity may have been underestimated.

CDR1 and CDR2 were assigned from the germline V gene as SGHRS and YFSETQ. The V end gives up 2 bases and the J end 5 bases, leaving 4 bases in the junction not matched to a gene. The CDR3 numbers 14 residues from cysteine through phenylalanine. Here the CDR3 DNA is all that survives: 42 bases in frame from base 1. The CDR3 regions of human TCRbeta chains were subjected to immunosequencing. The study's own analysis went as follows. TCRs in the repertoires were matched against a reference library of SARS-CoV-2-specific TCRs that had been generated with the MIRA antigen-specificity platform. Breadth was defined as the fraction of unique TCRs that were SARS-CoV-2-associated, and depth was defined as the fraction of total T cells that were SARS-CoV-2-associated. Using the MIRA data, every spike-specific TCR was mapped to the spike region that the TCR reacted to and assigned to either a CD4 or a CD8 class. Log10-transformed breadth and depth values were compared by one-way ANOVA with Sidak's multiple comparisons tests. Here the immuneACCESS table is served through TCRdb, limited to in-frame sequences with V and J called. Missing clones are a known gap in these copies; in checked studies unresolved V genes cover under half, and the rest lacks a known reason. D and trimming come from the DNA, and the V and J calls and clone size come from that table. The sample table holds about 96,000 clones, of which 80% to 90% were seen once. 1.5% to 2% of the sample belongs to the ten largest clones.

The chain was built from TRBV5-1 and TRBJ2-7; 10 bases in between match TRBD1. Material: peripheral blood, obtained on day 0 of AZD1222 vaccination. The sequence came from an adult in good health. The DNA reads TGCGCCAGCAGCTTCGGGACAGGGGAACACGAGCAGTACTTC. It translates to CASSFGTGEHEQYF.